This T cell receptor (beta chain) stems from a study of cytomegalovirus exposure and HLA in healthy donors. General study findings and limits: Immune exposure information available was restricted to CMV serostatus. In a later analysis, TCR beta V- and J-gene trimming showed a link to a missense DCLRE1C variant.

The CDR3 is made up of 16 amino acids. Per germline, CDR1 LNHNV and CDR2 YYDKDF (reference sequence). The trim removed 1 base at V and 1 base at J, leaving 3 bases unmatched. Vbeta (60) and Jbeta (13) primers were used in the PCR. Sequencing used immunoSEQ multiplex PCR; TCRdb keeps in-frame clones, though not all of them. The sample yields around 150,000 clones, around 77% seen once. Note on this clone: Its antigen is currently unknown.

Sequencing input: PBMCs. The chain has TRBV15 and TRBJ2-1; 8 bases are shared with TRBD2. The clonotype originates from a man aged 25-45 years in good health and CMV-seronegative. CDR3 residues: CATSRGGGGSYNEQFF. Here the CDR3 DNA reads TGTGCCACCAGCAGAGGTGGCGGGGGGTCCTACAATGAGCAGTTCTTC.